The 13 T cell receptor beta chains given below trace back to one sample, sequenced in a study of HIV-infected patients and healthy controls. Follow-up blood was drawn about 14 weeks, roughly three months, after antiretroviral therapy began. Whole blood was used without fractionation, so all unsorted peripheral T cells were included. About 450 ng RNA was reverse transcribed with alpha and beta constant-region primers. Using multiplexing indices, alpha and beta chain libraries were generated apart by chain-specific third strand synthesis. TCRdb re-called the 5' RACE reads with MiXCR, one entry per CDR3 protein. The table has approximately 15,000 distinct CDR3 sequences, roughly an eighth seen once. The starting material was blood, obtained during antiretroviral therapy. These receptor sequences come from an adult with HIV infection. The donor label of this sample is uncertain.

This clonotype was seen many times. V is TRBV27 and J is TRBJ2-3; weak D call: TRBD2 (5 bases). CDR1 MNHEY and CDR2 SMNVEV come from the germline V gene (reference sequence). The CDR3 runs to 13 residues. V was trimmed by 1 base and J by 6 bases, leaving 8 bases between them. For the CDR3, the DNA is TGTGCCAGCAGTTTATTAAGGAGGGATACGCAGTATTTT. The encoded protein is CASSLLRRDTQYF.

This clonotype was seen a few times. CDR3 protein: CASSLGQGGTYEQYF. The CDR3 region has the DNA TGCGCCAGCAGCCTTGGACAGGGGGGGACCTACGAGCAGTACTTC. The chain is built from TRBV4-1 and TRBJ2-7, with 10 bases fitting TRBD1. Germline V lookup: CDR1 MGHRA, CDR2 YSYEKL. The CDR3 has 15 residues. The V segment lost 4 bases and the J segment 2 bases; nucleotides outside the gene matches: 5.

This clonotype came up many times. The chain joins TRBV6-1 to TRBJ1-4; the D is unclear. The CDR3 contains 15 residues. Trimming removed 2 bases at V and 3 bases at J, with 10 bases between. Germline CDR1 is MNHNS and CDR2 is SASEGT. CDR3 sequence reads: CASSERRAANEKLFF. The DNA for the CDR3 is TGTGCCAGCAGTGAACGGCGTGCGGCTAATGAAAAACTGTTTTTT.

Many counts were recorded for this clonotype. CDR3 amino acids: CSVDLRSTEQFF. The CDR3 DNA reads TGCAGCGTTGACCTAAGAAGTACTGAGCAGTTCTTC. The genes are TRBV29-1 and TRBJ2-1; D is ambiguous. The germline V gene has CDR1 SQVTM and CDR2 ANQGSEA. The CDR3 contains 12 residues. V was clipped by 3 bases and J by 9 bases, with 12 bases between them.

This clonotype was counted at least ten times. J is TRBJ2-5 and V is TRBV29-1; no clear D. V was cut by 6 bases and J by 3 bases, with 14 bases left in between. Germline V gives CDR1 SQVTM, CDR2 ANQGSEA. This CDR3 is 13 amino acids long. The CDR3 loop is CSVVSPAKETQYF. The CDR3 nucleotides read TGCAGCGTGGTATCCCCCGCGAAAGAGACCCAGTACTTC.

This clonotype occurred many times. The DNA of the CDR3 is TGCAGTGCTAGAGCGGGGGGTACCTGGGAGACCCAGTACTTC. It translates to CSARAGGTWETQYF. The genes are TRBV20-1 and TRBJ2-5; TRBD2 aligns across 7 bases. Germline CDR1 and CDR2: DFQATT and SNEGSKA (reference sequence). Trimming at V came to 1 base and at J to 5 bases, leaving 7 bases not matched to a gene. This CDR3 has 14 residues.

This clonotype was detected many times. This rearrangement joins TRBV29-1 to TRBJ1-2, with D tentatively TRBD1 (6 bases). The germline gives CDR1 SQVTM, CDR2 ANQGSEA. Trimming removed 0 bases at V and 0 bases at J, with 17 bases between. CDR3 size: 17 residues. CDR3: CSVEDPIGQSTNYGYTF. Here the CDR3 DNA reads TGCAGCGTTGAAGATCCGATAGGACAGTCGACTAACTATGGCTACACCTTC. Together with reference TRBV29-1 and TRBJ1-2, the CDR3 gives the full variable domain: SAVISQKPSRDICQRGTSLTIQCQVDSQVTMMFWYRQQPGQSLTLIATANQGSEATYESGFVIDKFPISRPNLTFSTLTVSNMSPEDSSIYLCSVEDPIGQSTNYGYTFGSGTRLTVV.

This clonotype was detected many times. The chain is built from TRBV28 and TRBJ2-4; D is ambiguous. The CDR3 is 16 amino acids. V lost 7 bases, J lost 2 bases, and 18 bases lay in between. Per germline, CDR1 MDHEN and CDR2 SYDVKM. CDR3 amino acids: CASIPERSRTKNIQYF. The CDR3 nucleotides read TGTGCCAGCATTCCCGAAAGATCAAGAACCAAAAACATTCAGTACTTC.

This clonotype has only a few counts. This chain uses TRBV28 with TRBJ2-3, with D hard to call. This CDR3 is built from 14 residues. V lost 3 bases to trimming and J lost 4 bases, with 11 bases between them. CDR1 is MDHEN, CDR2 SYDVKM, per germline. The DNA for the CDR3 is TGTGCCAGCAGTTTCCCCACGATGGCAGATACGCAGTATTTT. Residues: CASSFPTMADTQYF. The full variable domain, completed using reference TRBV28 and TRBJ2-3, is DVKVTQSSRYLVKRTGEKVFLECVQDMDHENMFWYRQDPGLGLRLIYFSYDVKMKEKGDIPEGYSVSREKKERFSLILESASTNQTSMYLCASSFPTMADTQYFGPGTRLTVL.

The sample holds many counts of this clonotype. This chain joins TRBV12-3 or TRBV12-4 and TRBJ1-5; no definite D call. The CDR3 runs to 16 residues. V was cut by 4 bases and J by 0 bases, with 13 bases left in between. The CDR3 DNA is TGTGCCAGCAGTTCCCGGGTGAGAGATAGCAATCAGCCCCAGCATTTT. It codes for CASSSRVRDSNQPQHF.

In its sample, this clonotype was seen many times. The chain links TRBV12-3 or TRBV12-4 to TRBJ2-7; D possibly uses TRBD1 or TRBD2 (6 bases each). The CDR3 covers 14 residues. Trimming shortened V by 1 base and J by 5 bases, and 12 bases separated the two germline ends. CDR3: CASSLEWGAHEQYF. CDR3 nucleotides: TGTGCCAGCAGTTTAGAGTGGGGGGCCCACGAGCAGTACTTC.

The chain employs TRBV7-8 and TRBJ2-5; tentatively, D is TRBD2 (7 bases). CDR1 and CDR2 from the germline V gene are SGHVS and FQNEAQ. The CDR3 contains 13 residues. Between the trimmed V and J ends, which lost 8 bases and 7 bases, there was a span of 17 bases. The CDR3: CASLGGGGGTQYF. CDR3 nucleotides: TGTGCCAGCCTCGGCGGGGGAGGGGGGACCCAGTACTTC.

This clonotype was recorded many times. The rearrangement joins TRBV7-8 to TRBJ2-3, with 7 positions matching TRBD2. The CDR3 totals 14 residues. Germline V CDR1 and CDR2: SGHVS, FQNEAQ. Trimming removed 5 bases from V and 12 bases from J; junction bases left unmatched: 14. CDR3 nucleotides: TGTGCCAGCAGCCGAGACAGCGGGGTTGTGGCACAGTATTTT. It is translated as CASSRDSGVVAQYF.